This TCR beta chain is from a study of cytomegalovirus exposure and HLA in healthy donors. 60 Vbeta and 13 Jbeta primers were used in PCR. Sequencing was performed with immunoSEQ multiplex PCR; in TCRdb, only in-frame clones are kept and a portion is missing. Here the sample spans about 160,000 clones, 87% being singletons. The germline CDR1 and CDR2 sequences are SGHTA and FQGNSA. V shed 5 bases and J shed 1 base, with 14 bases lying between them. This CDR3 has 15 residues. The sample consisted of PBMCs. This sequence was found in a woman in her 30s in good health and CMV-seronegative. This chain connects TRBV7-2 to TRBJ1-1, with D maybe TRBD1 (5 bases). The CDR3 protein is CASSQNRITNTEAFF. CDR3 sequence (DNA): TGTGCCAGCAGCCAAAACAGGATAACGAACACTGAAGCTTTCTTT.